A selection of T cell receptor beta chains follows, all from one sample in a study of shared clonotypes between healthy human individuals. Measured with immunoSEQ multiplex PCR; TCRdb has only the in-frame clones, and not every one. The sample records about 2.2 million clones, roughly 93% being singletons. The sample was naive CD8+ T cells from PBMCs. The receptors come from a man between 18 and 29 years old in good health. Some clones in this sample may be carry-over from other donors' samples. The CDR3 runs from the conserved cysteine through the conserved F or W. Fields, in order: V gene, J gene, CDR3 protein.

V gene: TRBV9
J gene: TRBJ2-7
CDR3 protein: CASSGGGVHEQYF

V gene: TRBV28
J gene: TRBJ2-7
CDR3 protein: CASSLTGLGGEQYF

V gene: TRBV19
J gene: TRBJ2-1
CDR3 protein: CASTPTSGRVNEQFF

V gene: TRBV14
J gene: TRBJ2-1
CDR3 protein: CASSQGAGAYNEQFF

V gene: TRBV13
J gene: TRBJ2-1
CDR3 protein: CASSLTTSGTYNEQFF

V gene: TRBV28
J gene: TRBJ1-2
CDR3 protein: CASSWRRGQGMNYGYTF

V gene: TRBV28
J gene: TRBJ2-2
CDR3 protein: CASSSPRGSPGGPGELFF

V gene: TRBV7-9
J gene: TRBJ1-1
CDR3 protein: CASSLGVGQGFTEAFF

V gene: TRBV4-1
J gene: TRBJ1-1
CDR3 protein: CASSHNRGPQGTNTEAFF

V gene: TRBV28
J gene: TRBJ2-7
CDR3 protein: CASSRARDGNEQYF

V gene: TRBV9
J gene: TRBJ2-7
CDR3 protein: CASSPGRGGAFYEQYF

V gene: TRBV2
J gene: TRBJ2-7
CDR3 protein: CASRGGRVPYEQYF

V gene: TRBV7-9
J gene: TRBJ2-7
CDR3 protein: CASSLDADYEQYF

V gene: TRBV7-9
J gene: TRBJ2-6
CDR3 protein: CASSPAMRSGANVLTF

V gene: TRBV7-9
J gene: TRBJ2-2
CDR3 protein: CASSLPGSGELFF

V gene: TRBV9
J gene: TRBJ2-2
CDR3 protein: CASSVLDSTGELFF

V gene: TRBV7-7
J gene: TRBJ1-3
CDR3 protein: CASSLGQNSGNTIYF

V gene: TRBV11-2
J gene: TRBJ2-1
CDR3 protein: CASSYEAGSEQFF

V gene: TRBV2
J gene: TRBJ2-7
CDR3 protein: CASSEGQNYEQYF

V gene: TRBV27
J gene: TRBJ1-1
CDR3 protein: CASSLLGFGYEAFF

V gene: TRBV29-1
J gene: TRBJ1-2
CDR3 protein: CSVQVDGSNYGYTF

V gene: TRBV27
J gene: TRBJ2-7
CDR3 protein: CASSLFSGTAYEQYF

V gene: TRBV7-9
J gene: TRBJ2-1
CDR3 protein: CASSTKGQGRYNEQFF

V gene: TRBV7-9
J gene: TRBJ1-5
CDR3 protein: CASSSSGVGQPQHF

V gene: TRBV19
J gene: TRBJ1-5
CDR3 protein: CASSIAPVSREPQHF

V gene: TRBV19
J gene: TRBJ1-1
CDR3 protein: CASSISLGGTGEGTEAFF

V gene: TRBV27
J gene: TRBJ2-7
CDR3 protein: CASSLAGQGTYEQYF

V gene: TRBV30
J gene: TRBJ2-7
CDR3 protein: CAWSGGAGDHEQYF

V gene: TRBV4-1
J gene: TRBJ2-7
CDR3 protein: CASSQGVAGLIEQYF

V gene: TRBV5-6
J gene: TRBJ2-7
CDR3 protein: CASSFETGHEQYF

V gene: TRBV7-9
J gene: TRBJ2-6
CDR3 protein: CASSSTEDSGANVLTF

V gene: TRBV7-8
J gene: TRBJ2-5
CDR3 protein: CASSLFGRVQETQYF

V gene: TRBV13
J gene: TRBJ1-2
CDR3 protein: CASSSGRNGYTF

V gene: TRBV5-6
J gene: TRBJ2-3
CDR3 protein: CASSFGTYTDTQYF

V gene: TRBV6-5
J gene: TRBJ2-5
CDR3 protein: CASSYRTSGGETQYF

V gene: TRBV28
J gene: TRBJ1-3
CDR3 protein: CASSLAVGSGNTIYF

V gene: TRBV7-9
J gene: TRBJ2-7
CDR3 protein: CASSLVAKPGEQYF

V gene: TRBV9
J gene: TRBJ2-1
CDR3 protein: CASTQWGSVANEQFF

V gene: TRBV7-9
J gene: TRBJ2-5
CDR3 protein: CASSPVLRQKSGETQYF

V gene: TRBV11-3
J gene: TRBJ2-5
CDR3 protein: CASSRGLRETQYF

V gene: TRBV28
J gene: TRBJ2-7
CDR3 protein: CASNTDSSYEQYF

V gene: TRBV25-1
J gene: TRBJ1-1
CDR3 protein: CASSRWDLYTEAFF

V gene: TRBV29-1
J gene: TRBJ1-2
CDR3 protein: CSARLTDGYTF

V gene: TRBV5-6
J gene: TRBJ2-1
CDR3 protein: CASSETSGSYNEQFF

V gene: TRBV11-2
J gene: TRBJ1-1
CDR3 protein: CASSQLSGSRENMNTEAFF

V gene: TRBV4-1
J gene: TRBJ2-1
CDR3 protein: CASSQGGGLSNEQFF

V gene: TRBV4-3
J gene: TRBJ2-7
CDR3 protein: CASSQDRDSSYEQYF

V gene: TRBV5-4
J gene: TRBJ2-7
CDR3 protein: CASSSADREDYEQYF

V gene: TRBV19
J gene: TRBJ2-7
CDR3 protein: CASSFGPIYEQYF

V gene: TRBV15
J gene: TRBJ1-4
CDR3 protein: CATSRDGEKLFF

V gene: TRBV19
J gene: TRBJ1-3
CDR3 protein: CASSIVPGTGSGNTIYF

V gene: TRBV28
J gene: TRBJ2-7
CDR3 protein: CASTRRGSEQYF

V gene: TRBV5-4
J gene: TRBJ1-1
CDR3 protein: CASSSTGTEAFF

V gene: TRBV9
J gene: TRBJ2-5
CDR3 protein: CASSPHRGQETQYF

V gene: TRBV5-1
J gene: TRBJ2-7
CDR3 protein: CASSAVPAQGYEQYF

V gene: TRBV7-9
J gene: TRBJ2-3
CDR3 protein: CASSFLSTDTQYF

V gene: TRBV19
J gene: TRBJ2-7
CDR3 protein: CASSIGRSRSYEQYF